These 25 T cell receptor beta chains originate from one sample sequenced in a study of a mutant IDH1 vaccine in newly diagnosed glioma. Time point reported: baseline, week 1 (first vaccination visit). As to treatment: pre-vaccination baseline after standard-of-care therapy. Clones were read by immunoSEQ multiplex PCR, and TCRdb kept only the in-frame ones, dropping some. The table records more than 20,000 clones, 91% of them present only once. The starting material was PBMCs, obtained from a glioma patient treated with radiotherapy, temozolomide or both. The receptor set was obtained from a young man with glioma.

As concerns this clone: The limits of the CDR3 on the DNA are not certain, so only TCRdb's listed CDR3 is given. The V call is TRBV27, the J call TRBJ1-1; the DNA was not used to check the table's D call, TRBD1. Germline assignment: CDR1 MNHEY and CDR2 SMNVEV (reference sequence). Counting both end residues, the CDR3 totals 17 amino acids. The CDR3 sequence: CASILGGPGRAPTEAFF.

The CDR3 region is CASSLSRVNEQFF. Here the CDR3 DNA reads TGTGCCAGCAGCTTATCCAGGGTAAACGAGCAGTTCTTC. The chain carries TRBV7-9 and TRBJ2-1; the D gene is possibly TRBD1 (5 bases). This CDR3 has 13 residues. V shed 2 bases and J shed 10 bases, with 12 bases lying between them. CDR1 SEHNR and CDR2 FQNEAQ come from the germline V gene (reference sequence).

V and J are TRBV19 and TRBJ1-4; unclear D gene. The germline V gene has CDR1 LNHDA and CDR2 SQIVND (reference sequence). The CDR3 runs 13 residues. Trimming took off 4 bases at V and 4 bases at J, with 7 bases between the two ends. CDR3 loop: CASSRQRNEKLFF. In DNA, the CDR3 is TGTGCCAGTAGTAGGCAGCGTAATGAAAAACTGTTTTTT.

The CDR3 DNA reads TGTGCCAGCAGTAAAAGAGGCGGGAGTACCGGGGAGCTGTTTTTT. This gives the protein CASSKRGGSTGELFF. This chain joins TRBV27 and TRBJ2-2; 7 bases map to TRBD2. V dropped 5 bases and J dropped 5; count of bases not matched to a gene: 8. The CDR3 consists of 15 residues. Germline CDR1 is MNHEY and CDR2 is SMNVEV (reference sequence).

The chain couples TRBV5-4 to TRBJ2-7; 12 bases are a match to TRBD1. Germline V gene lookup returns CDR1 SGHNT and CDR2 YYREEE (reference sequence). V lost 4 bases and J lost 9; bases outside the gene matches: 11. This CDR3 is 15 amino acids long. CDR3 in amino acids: CASSQGQGAKALQYF. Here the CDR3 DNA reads TGTGCCAGCAGCCAGGGACAGGGGGCGAAGGCGCTGCAGTACTTC. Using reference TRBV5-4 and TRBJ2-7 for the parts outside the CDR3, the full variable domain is ETGVTQSPTHLIKTRGQQVTLRCSSQSGHNTVSWYQQALGQGPQFIFQYYREEENGRGNFPPRFSGLQFPNYSSELNVNALELDDSALYLCASSQGQGAKALQYFGPGTRLTVT.

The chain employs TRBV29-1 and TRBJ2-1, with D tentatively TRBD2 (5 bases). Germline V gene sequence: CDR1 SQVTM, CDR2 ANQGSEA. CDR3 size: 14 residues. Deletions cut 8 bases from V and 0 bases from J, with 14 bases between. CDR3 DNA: TGCAGCATCTACCCGGGGAACTCCTACAATGAGCAGTTCTTC. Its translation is CSIYPGNSYNEQFF.

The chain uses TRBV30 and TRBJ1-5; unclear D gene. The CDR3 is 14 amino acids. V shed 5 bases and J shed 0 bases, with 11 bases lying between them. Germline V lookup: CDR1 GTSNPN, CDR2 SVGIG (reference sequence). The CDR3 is CAWGPGYSNQPQHF. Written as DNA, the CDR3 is TGTGCCTGGGGACCTGGGTATAGCAATCAGCCCCAGCATTTT.

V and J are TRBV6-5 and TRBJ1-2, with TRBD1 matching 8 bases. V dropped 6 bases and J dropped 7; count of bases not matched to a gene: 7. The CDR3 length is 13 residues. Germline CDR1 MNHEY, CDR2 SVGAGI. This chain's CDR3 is CASRRGQGRGYTF. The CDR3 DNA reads TGTGCCAGCAGGCGTGGACAGGGACGTGGCTACACCTTC.

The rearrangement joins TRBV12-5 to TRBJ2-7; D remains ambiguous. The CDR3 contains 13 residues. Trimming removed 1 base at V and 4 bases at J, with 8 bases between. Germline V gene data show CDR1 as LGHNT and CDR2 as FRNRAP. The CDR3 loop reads CASGLGSFYEQYF. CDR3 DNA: TGTGCTAGTGGTTTGGGAAGCTTTTACGAGCAGTACTTC.

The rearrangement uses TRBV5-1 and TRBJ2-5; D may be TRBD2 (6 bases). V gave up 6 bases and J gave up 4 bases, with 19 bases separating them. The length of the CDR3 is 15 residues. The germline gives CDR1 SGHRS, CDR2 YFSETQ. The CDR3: CASTPVGGTGETQYF. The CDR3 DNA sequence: TGCGCCAGCACCCCTGTGGGGGGTACAGGAGAGACCCAGTACTTC.

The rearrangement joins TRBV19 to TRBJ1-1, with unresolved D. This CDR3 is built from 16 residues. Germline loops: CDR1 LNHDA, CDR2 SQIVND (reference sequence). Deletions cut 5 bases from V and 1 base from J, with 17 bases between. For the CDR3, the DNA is TGTGCCAGTAGTCCACGACACCGCCGACCGAACACTGAAGCTTTCTTT. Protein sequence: CASSPRHRRPNTEAFF.

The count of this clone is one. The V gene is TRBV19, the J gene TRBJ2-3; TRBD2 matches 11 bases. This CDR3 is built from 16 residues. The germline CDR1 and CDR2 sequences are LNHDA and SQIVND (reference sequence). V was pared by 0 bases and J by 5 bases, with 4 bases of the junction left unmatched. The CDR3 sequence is CASSIELAGDGDTQYF. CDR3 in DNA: TGTGCCAGTAGTATAGAACTAGCGGGAGATGGAGATACGCAGTATTTT.

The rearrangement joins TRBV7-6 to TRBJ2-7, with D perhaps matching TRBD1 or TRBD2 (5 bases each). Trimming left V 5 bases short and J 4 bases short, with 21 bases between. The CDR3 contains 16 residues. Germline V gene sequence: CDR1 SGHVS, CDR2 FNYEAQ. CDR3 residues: CASSATLGESRYEQYF. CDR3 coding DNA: TGTGCCAGCAGCGCGACTTTGGGGGAGTCTAGATACGAGCAGTACTTC.

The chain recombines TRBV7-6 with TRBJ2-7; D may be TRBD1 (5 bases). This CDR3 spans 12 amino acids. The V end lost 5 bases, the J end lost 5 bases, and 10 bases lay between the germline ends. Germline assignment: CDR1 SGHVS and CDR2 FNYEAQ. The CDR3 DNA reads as TGTGCCAGCAGCATGGGGCCGGACGAGCAGTACTTC. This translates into CASSMGPDEQYF.

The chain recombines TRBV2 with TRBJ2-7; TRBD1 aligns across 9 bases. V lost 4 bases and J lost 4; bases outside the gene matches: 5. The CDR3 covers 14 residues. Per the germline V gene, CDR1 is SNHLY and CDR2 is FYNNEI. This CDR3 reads CASSGQGVLYEQYF. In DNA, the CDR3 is TGTGCCAGCAGTGGACAGGGGGTACTATACGAGCAGTACTTC.

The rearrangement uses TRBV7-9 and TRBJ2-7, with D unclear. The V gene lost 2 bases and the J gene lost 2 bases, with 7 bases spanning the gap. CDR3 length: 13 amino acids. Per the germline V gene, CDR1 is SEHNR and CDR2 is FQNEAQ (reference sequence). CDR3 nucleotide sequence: TGTGCCAGCAGCTTACCAGCCACCTACGAGCAGTACTTC. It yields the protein CASSLPATYEQYF.

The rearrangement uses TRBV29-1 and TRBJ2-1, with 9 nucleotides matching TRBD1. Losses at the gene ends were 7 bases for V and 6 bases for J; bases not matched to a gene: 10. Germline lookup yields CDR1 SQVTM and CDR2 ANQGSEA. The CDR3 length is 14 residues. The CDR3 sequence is CSGARDRVVNEQFF. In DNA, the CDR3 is TGCAGCGGGGCCCGGGACAGGGTCGTCAATGAGCAGTTCTTC.

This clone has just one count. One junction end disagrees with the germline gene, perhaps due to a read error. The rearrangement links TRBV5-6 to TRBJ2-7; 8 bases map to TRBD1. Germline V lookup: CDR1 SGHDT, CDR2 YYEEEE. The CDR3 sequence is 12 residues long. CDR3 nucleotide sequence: TGTGCCAGCAGCCAACCCGGAGGACAGGGCTATTTC. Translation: CASSQPGGQGYF.

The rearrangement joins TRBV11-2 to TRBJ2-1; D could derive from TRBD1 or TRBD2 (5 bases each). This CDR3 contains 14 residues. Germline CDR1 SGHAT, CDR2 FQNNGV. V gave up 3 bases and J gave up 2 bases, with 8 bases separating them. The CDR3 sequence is CASSFEGTYNEQFF. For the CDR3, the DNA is TGTGCCAGCAGCTTTGAGGGGACCTACAATGAGCAGTTCTTC.

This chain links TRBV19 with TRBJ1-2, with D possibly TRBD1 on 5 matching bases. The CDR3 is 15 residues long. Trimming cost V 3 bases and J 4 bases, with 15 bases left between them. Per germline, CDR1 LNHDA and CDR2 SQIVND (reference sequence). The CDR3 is CASSIGAGVSYGYTF. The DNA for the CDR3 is TGTGCCAGTAGTATTGGGGCAGGAGTATCCTATGGCTACACCTTC. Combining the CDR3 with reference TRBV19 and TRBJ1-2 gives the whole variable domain DGGITQSPKYLFRKEGQNVTLSCEQNLNHDAMYWYRQDPGQGLRLIYYSQIVNDFQKGDIAEGYSVSREKKESFPLTVTSAQKNPTAFYLCASSIGAGVSYGYTFGSGTRLTVV.

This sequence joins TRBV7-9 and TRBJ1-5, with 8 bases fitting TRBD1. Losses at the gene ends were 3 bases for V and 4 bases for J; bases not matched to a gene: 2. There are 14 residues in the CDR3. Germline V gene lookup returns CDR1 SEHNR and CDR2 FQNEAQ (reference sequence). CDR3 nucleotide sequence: TGTGCCAGCAGCTTCGGACAGGGAAATCAGCCCCAGCATTTT. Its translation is CASSFGQGNQPQHF.

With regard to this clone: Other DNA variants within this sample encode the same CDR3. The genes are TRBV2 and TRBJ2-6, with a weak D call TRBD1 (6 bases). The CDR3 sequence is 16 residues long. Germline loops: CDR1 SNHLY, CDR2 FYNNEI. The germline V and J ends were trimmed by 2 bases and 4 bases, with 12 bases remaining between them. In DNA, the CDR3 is TGTGCCAGCAGTGAACTTGGGGGCGTGGGGGCCAACGTCCTGACTTTC. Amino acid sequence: CASSELGGVGANVLTF.

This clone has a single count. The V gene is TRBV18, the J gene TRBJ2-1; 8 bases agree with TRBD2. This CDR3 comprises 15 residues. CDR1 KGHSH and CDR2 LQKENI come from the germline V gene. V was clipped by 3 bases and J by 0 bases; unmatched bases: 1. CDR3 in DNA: TGTGCCAGCTCACCGAGCGGGAGCTCCTACAATGAGCAGTTCTTC. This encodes CASSPSGSSYNEQFF.

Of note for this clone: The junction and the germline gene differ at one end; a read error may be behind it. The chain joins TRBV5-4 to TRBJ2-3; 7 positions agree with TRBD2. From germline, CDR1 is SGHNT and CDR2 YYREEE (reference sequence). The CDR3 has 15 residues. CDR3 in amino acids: CASSLPETSRDTQYF. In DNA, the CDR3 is TGTGCCAGCAGCTTACCGGAGACTAGCAGAGATACGCAGTATTTT.

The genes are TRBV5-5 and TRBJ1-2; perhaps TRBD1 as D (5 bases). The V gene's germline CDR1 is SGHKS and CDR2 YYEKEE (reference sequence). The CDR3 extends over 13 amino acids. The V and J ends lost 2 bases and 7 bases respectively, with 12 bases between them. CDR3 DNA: TGTGCCAGCAGCTTAGGGACCTTCGGTGGCTACACCTTC. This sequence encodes CASSLGTFGGYTF.